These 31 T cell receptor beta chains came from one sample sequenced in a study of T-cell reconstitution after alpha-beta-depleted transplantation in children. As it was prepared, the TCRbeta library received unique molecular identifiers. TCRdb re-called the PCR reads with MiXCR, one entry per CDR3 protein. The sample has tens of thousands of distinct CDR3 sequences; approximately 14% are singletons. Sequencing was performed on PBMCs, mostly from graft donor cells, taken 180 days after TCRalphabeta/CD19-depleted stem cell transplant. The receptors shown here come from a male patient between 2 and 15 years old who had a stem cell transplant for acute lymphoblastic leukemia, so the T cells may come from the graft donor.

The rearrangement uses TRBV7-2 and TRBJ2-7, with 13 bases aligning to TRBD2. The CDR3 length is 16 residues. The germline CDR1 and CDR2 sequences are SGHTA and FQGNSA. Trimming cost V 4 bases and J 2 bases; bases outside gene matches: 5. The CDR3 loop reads CASSSRTSGGTYEQYF. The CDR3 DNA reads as TGTGCCAGCAGCTCGCGGACTAGCGGGGGCACCTACGAGCAGTACTTC.

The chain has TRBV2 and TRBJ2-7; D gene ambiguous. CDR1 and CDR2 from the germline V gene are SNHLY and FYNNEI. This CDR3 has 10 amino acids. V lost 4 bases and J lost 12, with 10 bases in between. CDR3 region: CASSGILGYF. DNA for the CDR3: TGTGCCAGCAGTGGTATCCTGGGGTACTTC.

The CDR3 region is CASSLGGFYEQYF. CDR3 DNA: TGCGCCAGCAGCTTGGGGGGATTCTACGAGCAGTACTTC. This chain joins TRBV5-1 and TRBJ2-7; D not resolved. The CDR3 has 13 residues. Trimming took off 0 bases at V and 3 bases at J, with 7 bases between the two ends. From germline, CDR1 is SGHRS and CDR2 YFSETQ.

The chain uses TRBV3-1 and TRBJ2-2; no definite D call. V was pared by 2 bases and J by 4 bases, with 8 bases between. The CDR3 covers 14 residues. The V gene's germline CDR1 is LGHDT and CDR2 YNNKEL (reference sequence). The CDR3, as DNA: TGTGCCAGCAGCCAACAGTTGAGCACCGGGGAGCTGTTTTTT. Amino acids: CASSQQLSTGELFF.

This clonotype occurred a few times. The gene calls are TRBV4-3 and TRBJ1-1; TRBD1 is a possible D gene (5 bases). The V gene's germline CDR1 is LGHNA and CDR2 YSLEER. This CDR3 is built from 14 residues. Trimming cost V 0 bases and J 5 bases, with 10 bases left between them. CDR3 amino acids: CASSQDRERTEAFF. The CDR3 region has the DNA TGCGCCAGCAGCCAAGACAGGGAGAGGACTGAAGCTTTCTTT.

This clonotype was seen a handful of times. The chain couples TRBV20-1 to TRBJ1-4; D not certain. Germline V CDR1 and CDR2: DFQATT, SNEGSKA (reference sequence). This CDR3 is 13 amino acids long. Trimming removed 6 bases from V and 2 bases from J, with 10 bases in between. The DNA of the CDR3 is TGCAGTGCCCAAGACCGGACTAATGAAAAACTGTTTTTT. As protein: CSAQDRTNEKLFF.

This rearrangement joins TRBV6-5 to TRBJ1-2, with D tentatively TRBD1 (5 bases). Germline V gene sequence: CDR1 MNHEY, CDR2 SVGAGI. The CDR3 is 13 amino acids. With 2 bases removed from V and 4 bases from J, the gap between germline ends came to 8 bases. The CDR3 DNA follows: TGTGCCAGCAGTTACCGGGGCCCCTATGGCTACACCTTC. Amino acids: CASSYRGPYGYTF.

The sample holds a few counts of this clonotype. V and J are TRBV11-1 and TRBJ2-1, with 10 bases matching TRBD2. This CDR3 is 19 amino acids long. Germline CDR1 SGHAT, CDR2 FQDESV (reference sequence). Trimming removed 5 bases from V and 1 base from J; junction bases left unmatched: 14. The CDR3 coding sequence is TGTGCCAGCAGCCTGACGAGGCTAGCGGGAGTTGGGTCCTACAATGAGCAGTTCTTC. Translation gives CASSLTRLAGVGSYNEQFF.

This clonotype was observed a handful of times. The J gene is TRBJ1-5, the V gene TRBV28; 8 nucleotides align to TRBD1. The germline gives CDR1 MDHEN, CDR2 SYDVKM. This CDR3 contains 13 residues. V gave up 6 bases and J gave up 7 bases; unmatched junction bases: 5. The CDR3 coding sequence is TGTGCCAGCAGCTGGACAGGGCGACAGCCCCAGCATTTT. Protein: CASSWTGRQPQHF.

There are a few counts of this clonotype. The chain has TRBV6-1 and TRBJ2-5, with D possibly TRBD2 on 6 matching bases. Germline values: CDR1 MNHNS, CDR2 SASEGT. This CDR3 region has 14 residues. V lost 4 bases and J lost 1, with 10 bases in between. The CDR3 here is CASSAGLLQETQYF. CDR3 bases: TGTGCCAGCAGTGCGGGACTGCTCCAAGAGACCCAGTACTTC.

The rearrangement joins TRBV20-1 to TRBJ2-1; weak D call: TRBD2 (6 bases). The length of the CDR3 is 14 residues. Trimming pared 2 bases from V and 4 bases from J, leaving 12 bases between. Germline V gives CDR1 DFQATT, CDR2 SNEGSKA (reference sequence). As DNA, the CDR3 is TGCAGTGCTAGACCCCGGGACTTTTACAATGAGCAGTTCTTC. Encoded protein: CSARPRDFYNEQFF.

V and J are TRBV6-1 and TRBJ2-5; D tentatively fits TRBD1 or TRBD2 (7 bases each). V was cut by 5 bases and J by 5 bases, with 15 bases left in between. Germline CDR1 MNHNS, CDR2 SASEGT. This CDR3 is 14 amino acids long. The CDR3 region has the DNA TGTGCCAGCAGTACCAGGGGGGGCGGGGAGACCCAGTACTTC. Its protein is CASSTRGGGETQYF.

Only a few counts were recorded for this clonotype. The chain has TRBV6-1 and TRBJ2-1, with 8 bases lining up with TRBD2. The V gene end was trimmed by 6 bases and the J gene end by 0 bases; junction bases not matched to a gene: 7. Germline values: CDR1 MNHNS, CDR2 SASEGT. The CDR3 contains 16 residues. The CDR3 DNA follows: TGTGCCAGCAGCCTTAGCGGGACAAGCTCCTACAATGAGCAGTTCTTC. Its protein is CASSLSGTSSYNEQFF.

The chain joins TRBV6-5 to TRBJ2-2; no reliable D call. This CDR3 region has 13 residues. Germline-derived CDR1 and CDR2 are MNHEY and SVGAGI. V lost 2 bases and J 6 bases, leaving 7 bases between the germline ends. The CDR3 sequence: CASSYGFAGELFF. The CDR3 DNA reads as TGTGCCAGCAGTTACGGTTTCGCCGGGGAGCTGTTTTTT.

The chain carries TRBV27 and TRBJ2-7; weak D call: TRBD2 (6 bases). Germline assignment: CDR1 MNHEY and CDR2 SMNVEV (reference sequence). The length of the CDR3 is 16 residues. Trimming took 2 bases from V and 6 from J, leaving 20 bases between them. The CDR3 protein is CASSLRISARGGEQYF. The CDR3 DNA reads TGTGCCAGCAGTTTACGAATTAGTGCCCGGGGAGGCGAGCAGTACTTC.

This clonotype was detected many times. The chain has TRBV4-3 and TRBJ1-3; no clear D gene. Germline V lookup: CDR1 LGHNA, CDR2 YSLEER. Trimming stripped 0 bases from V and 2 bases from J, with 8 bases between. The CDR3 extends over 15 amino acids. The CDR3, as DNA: TGCGCCAGCAGCCAAGATAGTGTCGCTGGAAACACCATATATTTT. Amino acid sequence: CASSQDSVAGNTIYF.

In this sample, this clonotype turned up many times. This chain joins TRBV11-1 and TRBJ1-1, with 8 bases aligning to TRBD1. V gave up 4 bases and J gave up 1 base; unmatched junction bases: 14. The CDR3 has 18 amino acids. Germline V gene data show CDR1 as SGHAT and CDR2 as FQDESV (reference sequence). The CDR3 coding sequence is TGTGCCAGCAGCTCCCAGTCTCCTAGACAGGGGAGGAACACTGAAGCTTTCTTT. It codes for CASSSQSPRQGRNTEAFF.

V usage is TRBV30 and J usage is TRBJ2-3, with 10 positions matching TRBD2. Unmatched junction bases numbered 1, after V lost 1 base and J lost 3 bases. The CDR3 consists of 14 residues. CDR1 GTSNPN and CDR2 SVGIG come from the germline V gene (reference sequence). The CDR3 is CAWSASGGTDTQYF. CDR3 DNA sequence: TGTGCCTGGAGTGCTAGCGGGGGAACAGATACGCAGTATTTT.

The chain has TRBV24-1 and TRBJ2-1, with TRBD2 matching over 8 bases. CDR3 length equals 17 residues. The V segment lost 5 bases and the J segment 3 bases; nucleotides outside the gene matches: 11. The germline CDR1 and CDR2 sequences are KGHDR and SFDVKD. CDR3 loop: CATSAIPSSGGYNEQFF. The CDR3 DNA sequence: TGTGCCACCAGTGCCATACCCTCGAGCGGGGGCTACAATGAGCAGTTCTTC.

The CDR3 loop is CASRLAYEQYF. The CDR3 nucleotides are TGTGCCAGCAGGCTAGCGTACGAGCAGTACTTC. The chain uses TRBV28 and TRBJ2-7; D might be TRBD2 (6 bases). This CDR3 contains 11 residues. Germline CDR1 MDHEN, CDR2 SYDVKM. The V end lost 6 bases, the J end lost 4 bases, and 7 bases lay between the germline ends.

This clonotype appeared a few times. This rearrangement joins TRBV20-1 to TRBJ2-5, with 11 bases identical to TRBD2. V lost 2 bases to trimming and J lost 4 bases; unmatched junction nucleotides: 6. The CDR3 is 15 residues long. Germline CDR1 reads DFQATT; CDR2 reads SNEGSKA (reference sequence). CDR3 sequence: CSARLAGGRGETQYF. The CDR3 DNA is TGCAGTGCTAGACTAGCGGGGGGTAGGGGAGAGACCCAGTACTTC.

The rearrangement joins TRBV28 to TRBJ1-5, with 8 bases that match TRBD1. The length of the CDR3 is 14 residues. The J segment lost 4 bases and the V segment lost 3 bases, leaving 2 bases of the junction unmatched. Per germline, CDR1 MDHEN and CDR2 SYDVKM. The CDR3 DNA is TGTGCCAGCAGTTTGGGACAGGTAAATCAGCCCCAGCATTTT. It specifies CASSLGQVNQPQHF.

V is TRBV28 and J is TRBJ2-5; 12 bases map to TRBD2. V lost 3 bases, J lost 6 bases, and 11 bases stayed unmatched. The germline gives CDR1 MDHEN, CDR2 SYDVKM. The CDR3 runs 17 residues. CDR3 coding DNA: TGTGCCAGCAGTTTGGGGCTAGCGGGAGGGCAGGGTAAGACCCAGTACTTC. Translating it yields CASSLGLAGGQGKTQYF.

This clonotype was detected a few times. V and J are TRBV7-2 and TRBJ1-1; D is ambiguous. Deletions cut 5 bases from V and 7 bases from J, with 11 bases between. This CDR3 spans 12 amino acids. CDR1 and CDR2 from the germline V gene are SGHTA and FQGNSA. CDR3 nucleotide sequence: TGTGCCAGCAGCCTGGGTGGGGTTGAAGCTTTCTTT. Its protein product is CASSLGGVEAFF.

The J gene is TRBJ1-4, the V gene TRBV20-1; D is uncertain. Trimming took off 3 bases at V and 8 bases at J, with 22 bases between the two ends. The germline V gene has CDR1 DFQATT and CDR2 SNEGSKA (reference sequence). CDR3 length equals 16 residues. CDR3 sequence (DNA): TGCAGTGCTAGTGCGGAGAGAGGGTCACAAAACGAAAAACTGTTTTTT. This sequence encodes CSASAERGSQNEKLFF.

The CDR3 protein is CASTAGTGLYEQYF. Written as DNA, the CDR3 is TGTGCCAGCACCGCCGGGACAGGCCTTTACGAGCAGTACTTC. The chain couples TRBV6-1 to TRBJ2-7, with 8 bases that match TRBD1. The CDR3 is 14 residues long. Germline V gene data show CDR1 as MNHNS and CDR2 as SASEGT. The V and J ends lost 7 bases and 4 bases, in that order; junction bases with no gene match: 9.

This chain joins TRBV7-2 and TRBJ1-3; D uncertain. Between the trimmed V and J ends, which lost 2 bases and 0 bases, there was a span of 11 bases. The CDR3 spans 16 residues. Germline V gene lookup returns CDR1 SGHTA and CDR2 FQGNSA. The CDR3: CASSLRASHSGNTIYF. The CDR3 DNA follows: TGTGCCAGCAGCTTACGGGCCTCCCACTCTGGAAACACCATATATTTT.

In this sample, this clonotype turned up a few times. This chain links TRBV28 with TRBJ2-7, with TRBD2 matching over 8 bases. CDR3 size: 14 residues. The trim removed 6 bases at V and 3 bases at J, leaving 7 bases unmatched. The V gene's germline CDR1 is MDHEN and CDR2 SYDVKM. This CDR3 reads CASSYGGANYEQYF. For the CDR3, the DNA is TGTGCCAGCAGCTACGGGGGGGCAAACTACGAGCAGTACTTC.

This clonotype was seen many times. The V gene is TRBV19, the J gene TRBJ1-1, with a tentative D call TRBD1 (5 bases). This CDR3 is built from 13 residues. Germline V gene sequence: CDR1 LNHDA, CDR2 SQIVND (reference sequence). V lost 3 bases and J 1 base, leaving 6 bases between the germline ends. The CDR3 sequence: CASSMGGNTEAFF. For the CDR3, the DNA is TGTGCCAGTAGTATGGGGGGGAACACTGAAGCTTTCTTT.

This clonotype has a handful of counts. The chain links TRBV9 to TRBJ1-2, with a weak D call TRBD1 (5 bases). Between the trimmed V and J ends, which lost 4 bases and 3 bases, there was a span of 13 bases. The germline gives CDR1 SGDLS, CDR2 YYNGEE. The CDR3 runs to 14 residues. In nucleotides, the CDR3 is TGTGCCAGCAGCATTTCAGGGCCCCACTATGGCTACACCTTC. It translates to CASSISGPHYGYTF.

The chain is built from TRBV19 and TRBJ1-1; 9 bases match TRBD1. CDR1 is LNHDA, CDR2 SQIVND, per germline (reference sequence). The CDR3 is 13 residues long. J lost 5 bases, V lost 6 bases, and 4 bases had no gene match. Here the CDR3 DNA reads TGTGCCAGTAGGGGACAGGGACTGACTGAAGCTTTCTTT. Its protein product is CASRGQGLTEAFF. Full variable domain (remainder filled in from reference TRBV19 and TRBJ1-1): DGGITQSPKYLFRKEGQNVTLSCEQNLNHDAMYWYRQDPGQGLRLIYYSQIVNDFQKGDIAEGYSVSREKKESFPLTVTSAQKNPTAFYLCASRGQGLTEAFFGQGTRLTVV.